The 30 T cell receptor beta chains presented below share a single source sample, sequenced in a study of control samples from healthy donors and cancer patients. Measured with immunoSEQ multiplex PCR; TCRdb has only the in-frame clones, and not every one. This table holds more than 150,000 clones, about 90% found once. The sample consisted of blood. Source of these receptors: a woman younger than 45 in good health.

The J gene is TRBJ1-2, the V gene TRBV10-3; no clear D gene. The CDR3 runs to 17 residues. Trimming shortened V by 0 bases and J by 4 bases, and 18 bases separated the two germline ends. The germline gives CDR1 ENHRY, CDR2 SYGVKD. The CDR3 region is CAISESGRTGRPYGYTF. For the CDR3, the DNA is TGTGCCATCAGTGAGTCGGGGAGGACGGGCCGACCCTATGGCTACACCTTC.

The rearrangement joins TRBV9 to TRBJ1-2; no reliable D call. The CDR3 sequence is 14 residues long. CDR1 is SGDLS, CDR2 YYNGEE, per germline. With 0 bases removed from V and 8 bases from J, the gap between germline ends came to 14 bases. This chain's CDR3 is CASSVGGGVLGYTF. The CDR3 DNA sequence: TGTGCCAGCAGCGTAGGGGGAGGAGTCCTGGGCTACACCTTC.

The V and J genes are TRBV7-3 and TRBJ2-1, with D uncertain. The germline gives CDR1 SGHTA, CDR2 FQGTGA. Trimming left V 3 bases short and J 6 bases short, with 9 bases between. The CDR3 has 13 amino acids. CDR3 DNA sequence: TGTGCCAGCAGCTTCTCAGGCCCCAATGAGCAGTTCTTC. This codes for CASSFSGPNEQFF.

In this sample, this clone turned up a few times. The chain employs TRBV7-9 and TRBJ1-2, with D unresolved. Trimming pared 4 bases from V and 6 bases from J, leaving 9 bases between. This CDR3 comprises 12 residues. CDR1 is SEHNR, CDR2 FQNEAQ, per germline (reference sequence). Written as DNA, the CDR3 is TGTGCCAGCAGCTGGACGACGGATGGCTACACCTTC. This sequence encodes CASSWTTDGYTF. The full variable domain, with the rest looked up from reference TRBV7-9 and TRBJ1-2, is DTGVSQNPRHKITKRGQNVTFRCDPISEHNRLYWYRQTLGQGPEFLTYFQNEAQLEKSRLLSDRFSAERPKGSFSTLEIQRTEQGDSAMYLCASSWTTDGYTFGSGTRLTVV.

The rearrangement uses TRBV27 and TRBJ1-4; weak D call: TRBD1 (5 bases). V lost 5 bases to trimming and J lost 0 bases, with 7 bases between them. From germline, CDR1 is MNHEY and CDR2 SMNVEV (reference sequence). The length of the CDR3 is 14 residues. CDR3 amino acids: CASSPGATNEKLFF. The CDR3 DNA is TGTGCCAGCAGTCCGGGGGCAACTAATGAAAAACTGTTTTTT.

The V and J genes are TRBV7-2 and TRBJ2-5, with TRBD2 matching 12 bases. CDR1 is SGHTA and CDR2 is FQGNSA in the germline V gene. CDR3 size: 14 residues. V was pared by 5 bases and J by 4 bases, with 2 bases of the junction left unmatched. In DNA form, the CDR3 reads TGTGCCAGCAGCCTGACTAGCGGGAGAGAGACCCAGTACTTC. As protein: CASSLTSGRETQYF.

This clone was observed once. This chain joins TRBV15 and TRBJ2-1; possible D gene TRBD2, 5 bases. This CDR3 is built from 15 residues. The germline V and J ends were trimmed by 7 bases and 0 bases, with 13 bases remaining between them. Per germline, CDR1 LNHNV and CDR2 YYDKDF (reference sequence). CDR3 sequence: CATTVSGSSYNEQFF. As DNA, the CDR3 is TGTGCCACCACGGTTAGTGGGAGCTCCTACAATGAGCAGTTCTTC.

The chain has TRBV7-8 and TRBJ1-2; 10 bases are a match to TRBD1. This CDR3 is built from 16 residues. The germline V gene encodes CDR1 SGHVS and CDR2 FQNEAQ. Trimming at V came to 5 bases and at J to 3 bases, leaving 9 bases not matched to a gene. The CDR3 bases are TGTGCCAGCAGCCCGGACAGGGGGGGTCAAGACTATGGCTACACCTTC. Protein sequence: CASSPDRGGQDYGYTF.

The J gene is TRBJ2-6, the V gene TRBV4-2; 8 nucleotides match TRBD1. The V gene's germline CDR1 is LGHNA and CDR2 YNFKEQ. The CDR3 has 16 amino acids. V lost 8 bases to trimming and J lost 0 bases; unmatched junction nucleotides: 6. The chain's CDR3 is CASRGQVLSGANVLTF. The CDR3 DNA reads as TGTGCCAGCCGGGGACAGGTTCTCTCTGGGGCCAACGTCCTGACTTTC.

CDR3 nucleotide sequence: TGTGCCAGCAGTGAATTCGGGGGGAACTCCTACAATGAGCAGTTCTTC. This sequence encodes CASSEFGGNSYNEQFF. The rearrangement links TRBV6-1 to TRBJ2-1; 7 bases align to TRBD2. Trimming at V came to 2 bases and at J to 0 bases, leaving 4 bases not matched to a gene. The CDR3 covers 16 residues. The germline V gene encodes CDR1 MNHNS and CDR2 SASEGT.

The CDR3 loop is CATSRDVAGGSSGNTIYF. The CDR3 nucleotides read TGTGCCACCAGCAGAGATGTGGCAGGGGGAAGCTCTGGAAACACCATATATTTT. The genes are TRBV15 and TRBJ1-3; 7 nucleotides agree with TRBD1. Germline V CDR1 and CDR2: LNHNV, YYDKDF (reference sequence). Trimming at V came to 0 bases and at J to 0 bases, leaving 8 bases not matched to a gene. This CDR3 spans 18 amino acids.

The rearrangement uses TRBV4-1 and TRBJ1-4, with D perhaps TRBD1 (6 bases). Germline V gene lookup returns CDR1 MGHRA and CDR2 YSYEKL. V was cut by 5 bases and J by 5 bases, with 12 bases left in between. The CDR3 consists of 14 residues. The CDR3 DNA reads as TGCGCCAGCAGCGGCGGCAGGGGCAATGAAAAACTGTTTTTT. As protein: CASSGGRGNEKLFF.

V and J are TRBV28 and TRBJ1-2; a possible D gene is TRBD1 (5 bases). Per the germline V gene, CDR1 is MDHEN and CDR2 is SYDVKM. This CDR3 is 13 amino acids long. The V and J ends lost 2 bases and 8 bases respectively, with 12 bases between them. Here the CDR3 DNA reads TGTGCCAGCAGTTTACCGACAGTCTCAGGCTACACCTTC. Amino acids: CASSLPTVSGYTF.

J is TRBJ2-7 and V is TRBV11-2; 7 bases map to TRBD2. CDR1 is SGHAT and CDR2 is FQNNGV in the germline V gene. The CDR3 loop spans 14 amino acids. J was trimmed by 1 base and V by 1 base; bases with no gene match: 1. The CDR3 region has the DNA TGTGCCAGCAGCTTAGTAGCGGGTTCCTACGAGCAGTACTTC. Translation gives CASSLVAGSYEQYF.

The rearrangement links TRBV7-2 to TRBJ1-4; D not resolved. Trimming took off 8 bases at V and 6 bases at J, with 16 bases between the two ends. The CDR3 is made up of 14 amino acids. The germline gives CDR1 SGHTA, CDR2 FQGNSA. The CDR3 here is CASRSGPEDEKLFF. The CDR3 region has the DNA TGTGCCAGCCGCTCTGGGCCCGAGGATGAAAAACTGTTTTTT. Full variable domain (remainder filled in from reference TRBV7-2 and TRBJ1-4): GAGVSQSPSNKVTEKGKDVELRCDPISGHTALYWYRQSLGQGLEFLIYFQGNSAPDKSGLPSDRFSAERTGGSVSTLTIQRTQQEDSAVYLCASRSGPEDEKLFFGSGTQLSVL.

CDR3 region: CASSQVLALGEKLFF. For the CDR3, the DNA is TGCGCCAGCAGCCAAGTCTTAGCGTTGGGTGAAAAACTGTTTTTT. J is TRBJ1-4 and V is TRBV4-1; D is unclear. V lost 1 base, J lost 7 bases, and 13 bases lay in between. Germline V gives CDR1 MGHRA, CDR2 YSYEKL. The CDR3 is made up of 15 amino acids.

This clone was picked up a small number of times. V usage is TRBV5-5 and J usage is TRBJ2-7, with D perhaps matching TRBD1 (6 bases). Trimming left V 4 bases short and J 3 bases short, with 11 bases between. CDR3 length equals 13 residues. The V gene's germline CDR1 is SGHKS and CDR2 YYEKEE (reference sequence). The CDR3 spells CASSVDRDYEQYF. In DNA, the CDR3 is TGTGCCAGCAGCGTGGACAGAGACTACGAGCAGTACTTC.

In this sample, this clone turned up once. The chain uses TRBV5-1 and TRBJ1-1, with 7 bases aligning to TRBD1. CDR3 length: 13 amino acids. Germline assignment: CDR1 SGHRS and CDR2 YFSETQ. V was pared by 7 bases and J by 1 base, with 4 bases of the junction left unmatched. The CDR3: CASAGQKNTEAFF. CDR3 coding DNA: TGCGCCAGCGCGGGACAGAAGAACACTGAAGCTTTCTTT.

The chain has TRBV28 and TRBJ2-1; D is uncertain. This CDR3 region has 14 residues. The V end lost 5 bases, the J end lost 9 bases, and 17 bases lay between the germline ends. Looked up from germline, CDR1 is MDHEN and CDR2 is SYDVKM. This CDR3 reads CASSALGKTSEQFF. CDR3 nucleotides: TGTGCCAGCAGTGCACTTGGTAAGACAAGTGAGCAGTTCTTC.

This clone was recorded only once. This rearrangement joins TRBV27 to TRBJ1-6, with D tentatively TRBD1 (5 bases). The CDR3 has 16 amino acids. With 5 bases removed from V and 5 bases from J, the gap between germline ends came to 16 bases. Per germline, CDR1 MNHEY and CDR2 SMNVEV (reference sequence). CDR3 residues: CASSLDRAVHNSPLHF. DNA of the CDR3: TGTGCCAGCAGTCTAGACAGAGCGGTCCATAATTCACCCCTCCACTTT.

J is TRBJ1-2 and V is TRBV28; D gene unclear. The germline CDR1 and CDR2 sequences are MDHEN and SYDVKM. The CDR3 totals 13 residues. V was clipped by 5 bases and J by 7 bases, with 14 bases between them. The CDR3 reads CASSPPSPPGYTF. The CDR3 nucleotides read TGTGCCAGCAGTCCGCCCTCCCCTCCTGGCTACACCTTC.

The gene calls are TRBV11-2 and TRBJ1-4; 11 bases line up with TRBD1. Germline-derived CDR1 and CDR2 are SGHAT and FQNNGV. V was clipped by 5 bases and J by 5 bases; unmatched bases: 10. The CDR3 extends over 17 amino acids. The DNA of the CDR3 is TGTGCCAGCAGCCAGGGGACAGGGGGAAAACTCAATGAAAAACTGTTTTTT. Amino acids: CASSQGTGGKLNEKLFF.

The chain employs TRBV4-1 and TRBJ1-1, with D possibly TRBD1 on 6 matching bases. CDR1 MGHRA and CDR2 YSYEKL come from the germline V gene. This CDR3 has 13 residues. V dropped 3 bases and J dropped 11 bases, with 16 bases sitting between them. This chain's CDR3 is CASSQPQGRGAFF. DNA of the CDR3: TGCGCCAGCAGCCAGCCCCAGGGGCGCGGGGCTTTCTTT.

This chain joins TRBV9 and TRBJ1-2; perhaps TRBD1 as D (6 bases). Trimming cost V 1 base and J 2 bases, with 15 bases left between them. CDR3 length: 16 amino acids. The germline gives CDR1 SGDLS, CDR2 YYNGEE. The CDR3 reads CASSVKGDGINYGYTF. The DNA of the CDR3 is TGTGCCAGCAGCGTAAAGGGGGACGGCATAAACTATGGCTACACCTTC.

The rearrangement joins TRBV11-1 to TRBJ2-7, with a possible D match to TRBD2 (5 bases). CDR1 is SGHAT and CDR2 is FQDESV in the germline V gene (reference sequence). The V end lost 2 bases, the J end lost 4 bases, and 15 bases lay between the germline ends. The CDR3 totals 15 residues. The CDR3 region is CASSLRLATRYEQYF. The CDR3, as DNA: TGTGCCAGCAGCTTAAGGCTAGCAACAAGGTACGAGCAGTACTTC.

The rearrangement uses TRBV30 and TRBJ2-5; TRBD1 aligns across 8 bases. The V and J ends lost 2 bases and 5 bases, in that order; junction bases with no gene match: 4. There are 13 residues in the CDR3. Germline CDR1 reads GTSNPN; CDR2 reads SVGIG (reference sequence). This CDR3 is CAWSRNRGETQYF. As DNA, the CDR3 is TGTGCCTGGAGTAGGAACAGGGGGGAGACCCAGTACTTC.

Written as DNA, the CDR3 is TGTGCCAGCAGTAGGGCAGGGGGTCGAGAGACCCAGTACTTC. This sequence encodes CASSRAGGRETQYF. The chain has TRBV28 and TRBJ2-5; 7 bases match TRBD1. This CDR3 contains 14 residues. V gave up 5 bases and J gave up 4 bases; unmatched junction bases: 7. CDR1 is MDHEN and CDR2 is SYDVKM in the germline V gene.

This chain uses TRBV21-1 with TRBJ1-3; the table's D gene call, TRBD1, was not cross checked with the DNA. TRBV21-1 corresponds to a pseudogene. The CDR3 runs to 18 residues. This CDR3 is CASSKALPDRAGGNTIYF. CDR3 sequence (DNA): TGTGCCAGCAGCAAAGCCCTCCCGGACAGGGCAGGCGGAAACACCATATATTTT.

The rearrangement joins TRBV19 to TRBJ2-3; the D call may be TRBD1 or TRBD2 (5 bases each). CDR1 and CDR2 from the germline V gene are LNHDA and SQIVND (reference sequence). The CDR3 loop spans 15 amino acids. Trimming stripped 4 bases from V and 5 bases from J, with 16 bases between. CDR3 in DNA: TGTGCCAGTAGTAGTGTCCGGGACCGGCGAGATACGCAGTATTTT. Protein product: CASSSVRDRRDTQYF.

This chain links TRBV27 with TRBJ2-7; D possibly corresponds to TRBD2 (6 bases). The CDR3 totals 12 residues. CDR1 and CDR2 from the germline V gene are MNHEY and SMNVEV (reference sequence). V lost 2 bases, J lost 7 bases, and 9 bases lay in between. For the CDR3, the DNA is TGTGCCAGCAGTTTAGTTGGGGGGGAGCAGTACTTC. Residues: CASSLVGGEQYF.